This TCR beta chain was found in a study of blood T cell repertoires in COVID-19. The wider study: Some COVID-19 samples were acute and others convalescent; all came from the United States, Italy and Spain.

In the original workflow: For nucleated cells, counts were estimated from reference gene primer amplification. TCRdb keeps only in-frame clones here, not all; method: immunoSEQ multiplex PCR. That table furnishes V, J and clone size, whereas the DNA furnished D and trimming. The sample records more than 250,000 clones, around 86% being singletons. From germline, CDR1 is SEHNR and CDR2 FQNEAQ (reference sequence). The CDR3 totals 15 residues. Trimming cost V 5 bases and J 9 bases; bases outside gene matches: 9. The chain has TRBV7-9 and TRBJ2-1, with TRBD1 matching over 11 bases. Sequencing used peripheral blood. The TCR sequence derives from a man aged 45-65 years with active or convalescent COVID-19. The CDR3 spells CASSPPDRGHVEQFF. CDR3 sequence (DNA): TGTGCCAGCAGCCCTCCGGACAGGGGGCATGTTGAGCAGTTCTTC.